This entry lists 23 T cell receptor beta chains sequenced from one sample in a study of human versus mouse CDR3 diversity and MHC coevolution. Profiling relied on immunoSEQ multiplex PCR, and the TCRdb table lists in-frame clones only, not all of them. The sample has 60,000 to 95,000 clones; 85% to 95% are singletons. The sequenced sample consisted of naive CD4+ T cells from blood. The subset: CD45RO-negative CD62L-positive naive CD4 T cells. These receptors all stem from a person aged 25 to 69 in good health.

The rearrangement joins TRBV28 to TRBJ1-2; tentatively, D is TRBD1 (6 bases). The V and J ends lost 3 bases and 6 bases respectively, with 14 bases between them. Germline CDR1 and CDR2: MDHEN and SYDVKM. This CDR3 contains 14 residues. The CDR3 is CASSFRTAFDGYTF. DNA for the CDR3: TGTGCCAGCAGTTTCCGGACAGCTTTTGATGGCTACACCTTC.

The chain employs TRBV28 and TRBJ1-3; 7 bases fit TRBD1. The CDR3 spans 16 residues. Germline CDR1 and CDR2: MDHEN and SYDVKM. V lost 6 bases, J lost 0 bases, and 8 bases stayed unmatched. For the CDR3, the DNA is TGTGCCAGCAGCCCTACCAGGGGGTCCTCTGGAAACACCATATATTTT. Its translation is CASSPTRGSSGNTIYF. Full variable domain (rest looked up from reference TRBV28 and TRBJ1-3): DVKVTQSSRYLVKRTGEKVFLECVQDMDHENMFWYRQDPGLGLRLIYFSYDVKMKEKGDIPEGYSVSREKKERFSLILESASTNQTSMYLCASSPTRGSSGNTIYFGEGSWLTVV.

The V and J genes are TRBV2 and TRBJ1-1; 7 bases are shared with TRBD1. Germline V gene sequence: CDR1 SNHLY, CDR2 FYNNEI. With V trimmed by 6 bases and J by 1 base, 2 bases remained unmatched. The length of the CDR3 is 13 residues. The chain's CDR3 is CASRGQQNTEAFF. CDR3 in DNA: TGTGCCAGCAGGGGACAGCAGAACACTGAAGCTTTCTTT.

This sequence joins TRBV5-5 and TRBJ2-3, with a possible D match to TRBD1 (6 bases). This CDR3 contains 14 residues. V was cut by 3 bases and J by 2 bases, with 10 bases left in between. Germline CDR1 SGHKS, CDR2 YYEKEE (reference sequence). The CDR3 coding sequence is TGTGCCAGCAGCTGGACAGTTCCCACAGATACGCAGTATTTT. Residues: CASSWTVPTDTQYF.

This chain uses TRBV10-3 with TRBJ2-5; 8 bases are a match to TRBD2. Trimming cost V 0 bases and J 6 bases; bases outside gene matches: 6. The CDR3 consists of 15 residues. CDR1 ENHRY and CDR2 SYGVKD come from the germline V gene. The CDR3 loop is CAISESIGGVKTQYF. The DNA for the CDR3 is TGTGCCATCAGTGAGTCGATCGGGGGGGTAAAGACCCAGTACTTC.

In its sample, this clone was seen once. This rearrangement joins TRBV19 to TRBJ1-6, with TRBD1 identical over 7 bases. Germline lookup yields CDR1 LNHDA and CDR2 SQIVND (reference sequence). The junction had 8 bases not matched to a gene; V was cut back by 5 bases and J by 7 bases. This CDR3 contains 15 residues. CDR3 region: CASSSPGQKNSPLHF. In nucleotides, the CDR3 is TGTGCCAGTAGTTCTCCGGGACAGAAGAATTCACCCCTCCACTTT. Full variable domain (missing parts from reference TRBV19 and TRBJ1-6): DGGITQSPKYLFRKEGQNVTLSCEQNLNHDAMYWYRQDPGQGLRLIYYSQIVNDFQKGDIAEGYSVSREKKESFPLTVTSAQKNPTAFYLCASSSPGQKNSPLHFGNGTRLTVT.

This rearrangement joins TRBV6-1 to TRBJ2-7; a weak D match, TRBD2 (5 bases). Germline CDR1 and CDR2: MNHNS and SASEGT. This CDR3 is built from 14 residues. V shed 6 bases and J shed 1 base, with 13 bases lying between them. The CDR3 DNA reads as TGTGCCAGCAGAATAACTAGGCTATCCTACGAGCAGTACTTC. It translates to CASRITRLSYEQYF.

V gene TRBV7-9 combines with J gene TRBJ2-3; 8 positions agree with TRBD1. This CDR3 contains 16 residues. V lost 5 bases to trimming and J lost 0 bases; unmatched junction nucleotides: 7. Germline V gene sequence: CDR1 SEHNR, CDR2 FQNEAQ (reference sequence). CDR3 protein: CASSLGQVTSTDTQYF. Here the CDR3 DNA reads TGTGCCAGCAGCCTGGGACAGGTTACGAGCACAGATACGCAGTATTTT.

The V call is TRBV23-1, the J call TRBJ2-7; 7 bases match TRBD2. TRBV23-1 carries the ORF label, with uncertain function. Trimming at V came to 3 bases and at J to 3 bases, leaving 8 bases not matched to a gene. This CDR3 region has 15 residues. For the CDR3, the DNA is TGCGCCAGCAGTCACCCAGCGGGATTCAGCTACGAGCAGTACTTC. Residues: CASSHPAGFSYEQYF.

The CDR3 DNA reads as TGTGCCTGGAGTCAGGGGGGCGCGAACTATGGCTACACCTTC. As protein: CAWSQGGANYGYTF. The genes are TRBV30 and TRBJ1-2, with 7 bases fitting TRBD1. This CDR3 comprises 14 residues. V lost 2 bases, J lost 2 bases, and 5 bases stayed unmatched. From germline, CDR1 is GTSNPN and CDR2 SVGIG (reference sequence).

This chain uses TRBV7-9 with TRBJ2-7; D is perhaps TRBD2 (5 bases). This CDR3 comprises 13 residues. The germline CDR1 and CDR2 sequences are SEHNR and FQNEAQ (reference sequence). Trimming shortened V by 1 base and J by 6 bases, and 10 bases separated the two germline ends. The CDR3 is CASSLDSEGEQYF. CDR3 sequence (DNA): TGTGCCAGCAGCTTAGATTCTGAGGGCGAGCAGTACTTC.

The chain combines TRBV5-1 with TRBJ2-6; perhaps TRBD2 as D (5 bases). This CDR3 has 16 amino acids. Germline V lookup: CDR1 SGHRS, CDR2 YFSETQ. V gave up 2 bases and J gave up 4 bases, with 13 bases separating them. This CDR3 reads CASSFSGSTGANVLTF. CDR3 nucleotide sequence: TGCGCCAGCAGCTTCAGTGGGAGCACAGGGGCCAACGTCCTGACTTTC.

This chain connects TRBV7-9 to TRBJ2-2; 8 bases map to TRBD1. V lost 7 bases, J lost 1 base, and 5 bases stayed unmatched. The CDR3 contains 15 residues. Looked up from germline, CDR1 is SEHNR and CDR2 is FQNEAQ (reference sequence). DNA for the CDR3: TGTGCCAGCACCACAGGGGGGCGGAACACCGGGGAGCTGTTTTTT. Amino acids: CASTTGGRNTGELFF.

The chain carries TRBV5-1 and TRBJ1-4; D gene uncertain. The length of the CDR3 is 15 residues. Germline lookup yields CDR1 SGHRS and CDR2 YFSETQ. Trimming cost V 0 bases and J 8 bases, with 14 bases left between them. In DNA, the CDR3 is TGCGCCAGCAGCTTGGGCTCGCAGAGAGGAGAAAAACTGTTTTTT. Translation gives CASSLGSQRGEKLFF.

V gene TRBV2 combines with J gene TRBJ1-2; D not resolved. This CDR3 region has 12 residues. Trimming shortened V by 5 bases and J by 7 bases, and 11 bases separated the two germline ends. Looked up from germline, CDR1 is SNHLY and CDR2 is FYNNEI. The CDR3 DNA reads as TGTGCCAGCAGTCAAGAAACTCCTGGCTACACCTTC. This gives the protein CASSQETPGYTF.

J is TRBJ2-3 and V is TRBV2; unclear D gene. Germline-derived CDR1 and CDR2 are SNHLY and FYNNEI. This CDR3 is built from 12 residues. The V gene lost 3 bases and the J gene lost 2 bases, with 3 bases spanning the gap. CDR3 bases: TGTGCCAGCAGTGACATCACAGATACGCAGTATTTT. This translates into CASSDITDTQYF.

The J gene is TRBJ1-2, the V gene TRBV4-1, with 7 bases that match TRBD1. The ends lost 3 bases at V and 2 bases at J; junction bases unmatched: 6. Germline V CDR1 and CDR2: MGHRA, YSYEKL. The CDR3 contains 15 residues. This chain's CDR3 is CASSQGRTGNYGYTF. CDR3 in DNA: TGCGCCAGCAGCCAGGGACGGACAGGAAACTATGGCTACACCTTC.

This chain uses TRBV14 with TRBJ1-2, with 8 bases fitting TRBD1. The CDR3 runs 16 residues. The trim removed 4 bases at V and 2 bases at J, leaving 9 bases unmatched. Germline V CDR1 and CDR2: SGHDN, FVKESK. CDR3 sequence (DNA): TGTGCCAGCAGCCCCCGACAGGGGCATCTGAACTATGGCTACACCTTC. Its translation: CASSPRQGHLNYGYTF.

The chain employs TRBV6-5 and TRBJ1-2; 11 bases line up with TRBD1. CDR3 length: 16 amino acids. Germline CDR1 is MNHEY and CDR2 is SVGAGI. The junction had 11 bases not matched to a gene; V was cut back by 4 bases and J by 7 bases. CDR3 in amino acids: CASSSATGQGGFGYTF. Here the CDR3 DNA reads TGTGCCAGCAGTTCAGCAACGGGACAGGGGGGTTTTGGCTACACCTTC.

The V call is TRBV29-1, the J call TRBJ2-6; TRBD1 is a possible D gene (6 bases). The V gene lost 2 bases and the J gene lost 4 bases, with 9 bases spanning the gap. This CDR3 has 14 residues. CDR1 and CDR2 (germline): SQVTM, ANQGSEA. The CDR3 sequence is CSVEKGVGANVLTF. In DNA, the CDR3 is TGCAGCGTTGAAAAGGGGGTAGGGGCCAACGTCCTGACTTTC.

The chain combines TRBV5-1 with TRBJ2-7; 7 nucleotides match TRBD1. V trimming: 2 bases; J trimming: 1 base; junction bases outside the gene matches: 6. Germline V gene lookup returns CDR1 SGHRS and CDR2 YFSETQ. The CDR3 has 15 residues. CDR3 residues: CASSLGTEKSYEQYF. The CDR3 nucleotides are TGCGCCAGCAGCTTAGGGACAGAGAAGTCCTACGAGCAGTACTTC.

To note about this clone: The sample holds other DNA sequences that translate to the same CDR3. The chain employs TRBV30 and TRBJ1-2; D is possibly TRBD1 (5 bases). The V gene lost 0 bases and the J gene lost 8 bases, with 10 bases spanning the gap. Germline values: CDR1 GTSNPN, CDR2 SVGIG (reference sequence). The CDR3 runs 12 residues. The CDR3, as DNA: TGTGCCTGGAGTGTTCAGGGCTACGGCTACACCTTC. Amino acid sequence: CAWSVQGYGYTF.

The chain is built from TRBV5-1 and TRBJ2-3; TRBD2 aligns across 8 bases. Per germline, CDR1 SGHRS and CDR2 YFSETQ. The CDR3 consists of 16 residues. V lost 0 bases to trimming and J lost 2 bases; unmatched junction nucleotides: 5. The chain's CDR3 is CASSLGAGVVTDTQYF. DNA of the CDR3: TGCGCCAGCAGCTTGGGAGCGGGAGTTGTCACAGATACGCAGTATTTT. The full variable domain, completed using reference TRBV5-1 and TRBJ2-3, is KAGVTQTPRYLIKTRGQQVTLSCSPISGHRSVSWYQQTPGQGLQFLFEYFSETQRNKGNFPGRFSGRQFSNSRSEMNVSTLELGDSALYLCASSLGAGVVTDTQYFGPGTRLTVL.